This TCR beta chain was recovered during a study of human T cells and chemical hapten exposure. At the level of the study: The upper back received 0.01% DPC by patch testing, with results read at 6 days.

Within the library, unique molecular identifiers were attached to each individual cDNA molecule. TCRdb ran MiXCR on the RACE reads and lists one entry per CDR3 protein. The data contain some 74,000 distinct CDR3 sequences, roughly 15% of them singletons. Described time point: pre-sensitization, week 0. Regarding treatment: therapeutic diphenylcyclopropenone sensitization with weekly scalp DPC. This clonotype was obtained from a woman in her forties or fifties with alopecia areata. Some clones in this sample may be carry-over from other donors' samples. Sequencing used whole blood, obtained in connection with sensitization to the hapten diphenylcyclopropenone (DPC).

The chain's CDR3 is CASSYSRGPYEQYF. In nucleotides, the CDR3 is TGTGCCAGCAGTTACTCGCGGGGACCCTACGAGCAGTACTTC. The chain links TRBV6-5 to TRBJ2-7; TRBD2 is a possible D gene (6 bases). Germline-derived CDR1 and CDR2 are MNHEY and SVGAGI. CDR3 size: 14 residues. The V end lost 0 bases, the J end lost 2 bases, and 8 bases lay between the germline ends.